This T cell receptor beta chain was recorded in a study of T cell repertoires in cytomegalovirus infection. Study as a whole: HLA-B-restricted CMV epitopes that are well studied were used alongside recently identified HLA-C-restricted ones. Indications of both CMV infection and matching HLA type were provided by public TCR beta signatures. Whole-study findings and limits: CMV-specific HLA-C-restricted TCR beta clonotypes dominated the ex vivo response. Using cumulative public TCR beta family frequency, the authors identified those who carried CMV together with the relevant HLA.

TCRdb fed the reads into MiXCR, producing one record per CDR3 protein. The sample holds about 890,000 distinct CDR3 sequences, about a third seen once. Concerning this clonotype: What it recognizes is unknown.

The CDR3 is made up of 15 amino acids. Trimming left V 4 bases short and J 2 bases short, with 11 bases between. Germline assignment: CDR1 LGHDT and CDR2 YNNKEL (reference sequence). The chain links TRBV3-1 to TRBJ2-2; D unresolved. The sequence derives from a human donor in good health (CMV status not recorded). Some clones in this sample may be carry-over from other donors' samples. Sample: cultured CD8+ T cells from PBMCs, taken from culture after CMV antigen stimulation. The CDR3 DNA reads TGTGCCAGCAGCCTTCAGCAGGTCAACACCGGGGAGCTGTTTTTT. Protein product: CASSLQQVNTGELFF.